The T cell receptor beta chain described here comes from a study of blood T cell repertoires in COVID-19. On the study more broadly: Samples taken during acute and convalescent COVID-19 were collected in the United States, Italy and Spain. The cDNA or gDNA used as material had been derived from T cells, B-cell-depleted T cells, or PBMCs.

This clone is judged medium-sized (0.01 to 0.1%). The protocol was immunoSEQ multiplex PCR, while the TCRdb copy is restricted to in-frame clones and leaves out a portion. The repertoire holds about 68,000 clones, with nearly 90% as singletons. Followed longitudinally, the Seattle patients had been enrolled during active infection. Germline V lookup: CDR1 SEHNR, CDR2 FQNEAQ (reference sequence). This CDR3 is built from 15 residues. J lost 5 bases, V lost 4 bases, and 6 bases had no gene match. The sample taken for sequencing was peripheral blood. This sequence joins TRBV7-9 and TRBJ2-1, with 9 bases matching TRBD2. This sequence was found in a woman aged 45-65 years with COVID-19, enrolled during active disease. CDR3 in DNA: TGTGCCAGCAGCTCAGAGACTAGCGGCCACAATGAGCAGTTCTTC. This sequence encodes CASSSETSGHNEQFF.